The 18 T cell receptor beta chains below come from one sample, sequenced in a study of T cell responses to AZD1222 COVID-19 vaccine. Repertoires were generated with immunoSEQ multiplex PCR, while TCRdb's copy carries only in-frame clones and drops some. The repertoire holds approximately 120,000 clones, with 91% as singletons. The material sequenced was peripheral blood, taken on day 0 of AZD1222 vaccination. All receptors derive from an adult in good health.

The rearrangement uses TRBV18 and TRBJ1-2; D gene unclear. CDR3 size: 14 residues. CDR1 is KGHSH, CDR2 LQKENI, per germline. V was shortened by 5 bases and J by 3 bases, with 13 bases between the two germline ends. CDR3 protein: CASSSENGYYGYTF. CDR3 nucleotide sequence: TGTGCCAGCTCATCAGAAAACGGCTACTATGGCTACACCTTC.

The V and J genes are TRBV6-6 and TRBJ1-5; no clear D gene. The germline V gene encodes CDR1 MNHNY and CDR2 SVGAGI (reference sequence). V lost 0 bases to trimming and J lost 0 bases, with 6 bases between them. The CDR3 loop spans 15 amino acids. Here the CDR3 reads CASSYSRNSNQPQHF. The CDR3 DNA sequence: TGTGCCAGCAGTTACTCGAGGAATAGCAATCAGCCCCAGCATTTT.

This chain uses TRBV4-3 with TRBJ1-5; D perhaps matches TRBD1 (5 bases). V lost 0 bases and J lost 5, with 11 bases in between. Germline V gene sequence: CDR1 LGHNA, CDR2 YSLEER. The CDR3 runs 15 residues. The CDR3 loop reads CASSQEEGYHQPQHF. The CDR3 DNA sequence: TGCGCCAGCAGCCAAGAAGAGGGGTATCATCAGCCCCAGCATTTT.

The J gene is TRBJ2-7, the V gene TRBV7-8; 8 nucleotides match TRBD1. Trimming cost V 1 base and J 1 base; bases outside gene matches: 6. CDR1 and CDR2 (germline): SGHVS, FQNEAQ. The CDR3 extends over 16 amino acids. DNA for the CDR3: TGTGCCAGCAGCTTAGGGTTGACAGGGGAATCCTACGAGCAGTACTTC. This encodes CASSLGLTGESYEQYF.

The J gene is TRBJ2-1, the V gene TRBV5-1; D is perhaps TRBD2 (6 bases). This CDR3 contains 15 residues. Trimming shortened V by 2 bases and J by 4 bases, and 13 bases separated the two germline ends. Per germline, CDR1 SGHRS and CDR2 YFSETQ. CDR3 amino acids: CASSLRRADYNEQFF. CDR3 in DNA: TGCGCCAGCAGCTTAAGGAGGGCCGATTACAATGAGCAGTTCTTC.

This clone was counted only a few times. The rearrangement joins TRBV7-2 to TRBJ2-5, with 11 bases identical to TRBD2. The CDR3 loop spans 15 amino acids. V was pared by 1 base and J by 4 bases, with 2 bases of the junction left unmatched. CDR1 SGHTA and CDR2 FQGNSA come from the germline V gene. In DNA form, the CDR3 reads TGTGCCAGCAGCTTAGAGGGACTAGCGGCAGAGACCCAGTACTTC. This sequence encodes CASSLEGLAAETQYF. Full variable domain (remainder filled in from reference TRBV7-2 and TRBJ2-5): GAGVSQSPSNKVTEKGKDVELRCDPISGHTALYWYRQSLGQGLEFLIYFQGNSAPDKSGLPSDRFSAERTGGSVSTLTIQRTQQEDSAVYLCASSLEGLAAETQYFGPGTRLLVL.

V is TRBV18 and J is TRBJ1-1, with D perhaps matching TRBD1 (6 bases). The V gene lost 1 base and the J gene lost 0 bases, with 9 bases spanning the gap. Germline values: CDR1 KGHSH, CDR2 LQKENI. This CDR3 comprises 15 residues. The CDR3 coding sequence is TGTGCCAGCTCACCACGGGGGGCTGTGAACACTGAAGCTTTCTTT. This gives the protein CASSPRGAVNTEAFF.

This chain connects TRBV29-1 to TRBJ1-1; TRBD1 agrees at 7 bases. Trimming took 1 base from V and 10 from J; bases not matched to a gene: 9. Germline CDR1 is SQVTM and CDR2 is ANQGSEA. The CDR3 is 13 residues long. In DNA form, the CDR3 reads TGCAGCGTTGAAGCCGGACAGGCCCACGGAGCTTTCTTT. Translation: CSVEAGQAHGAFF.

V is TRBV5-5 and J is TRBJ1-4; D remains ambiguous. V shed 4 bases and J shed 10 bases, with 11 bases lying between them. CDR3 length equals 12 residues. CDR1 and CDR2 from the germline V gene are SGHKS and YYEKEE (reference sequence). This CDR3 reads CASSREAGKLFF. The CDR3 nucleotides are TGTGCCAGCAGCCGAGAGGCGGGAAAACTGTTTTTT.

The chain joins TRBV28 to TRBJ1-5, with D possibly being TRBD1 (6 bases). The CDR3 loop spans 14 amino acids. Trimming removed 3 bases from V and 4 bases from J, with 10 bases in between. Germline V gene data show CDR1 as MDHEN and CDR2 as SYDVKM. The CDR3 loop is CASSFGGSNQPQHF. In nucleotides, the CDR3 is TGTGCCAGCAGTTTCGGGGGCTCTAATCAGCCCCAGCATTTT.

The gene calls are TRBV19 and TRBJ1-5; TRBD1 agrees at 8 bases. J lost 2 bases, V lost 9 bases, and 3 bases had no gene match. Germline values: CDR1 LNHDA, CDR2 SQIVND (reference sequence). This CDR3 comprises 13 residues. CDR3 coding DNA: TGTGCCAGGCCGGACAGGGGCAATCAGCCCCAGCATTTT. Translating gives CARPDRGNQPQHF.

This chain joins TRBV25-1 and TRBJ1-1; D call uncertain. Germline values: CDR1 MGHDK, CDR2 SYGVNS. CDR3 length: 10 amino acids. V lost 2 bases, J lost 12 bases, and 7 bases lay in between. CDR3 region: CASSETITFF. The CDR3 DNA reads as TGTGCCAGCAGTGAAACCATAACTTTCTTT.

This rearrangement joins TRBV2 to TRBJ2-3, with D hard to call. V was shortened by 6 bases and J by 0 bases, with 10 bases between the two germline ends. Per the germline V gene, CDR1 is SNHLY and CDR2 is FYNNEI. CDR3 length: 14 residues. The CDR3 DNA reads TGTGCCAGCAGCACTCTTTCTAGCACAGATACGCAGTATTTT. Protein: CASSTLSSTDTQYF.

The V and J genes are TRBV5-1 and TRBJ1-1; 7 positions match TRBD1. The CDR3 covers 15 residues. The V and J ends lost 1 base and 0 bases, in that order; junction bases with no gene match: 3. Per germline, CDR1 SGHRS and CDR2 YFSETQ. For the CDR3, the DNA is TGCGCCAGCAGCTTGAAACAGGGGTTGAACACTGAAGCTTTCTTT. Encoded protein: CASSLKQGLNTEAFF.

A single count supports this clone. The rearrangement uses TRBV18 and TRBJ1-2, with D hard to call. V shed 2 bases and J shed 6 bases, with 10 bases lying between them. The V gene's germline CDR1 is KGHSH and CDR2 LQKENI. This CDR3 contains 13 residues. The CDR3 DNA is TGTGCCAGCTCACCAAATTCCGGGGATGGCTACACCTTC. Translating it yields CASSPNSGDGYTF.

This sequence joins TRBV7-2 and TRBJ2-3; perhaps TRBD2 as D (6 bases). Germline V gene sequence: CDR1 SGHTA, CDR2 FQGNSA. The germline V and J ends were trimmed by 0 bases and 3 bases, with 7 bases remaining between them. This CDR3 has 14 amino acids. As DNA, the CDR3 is TGTGCCAGCAGCTTAGCCCGGGGGACAGATACGCAGTATTTT. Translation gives CASSLARGTDTQYF.

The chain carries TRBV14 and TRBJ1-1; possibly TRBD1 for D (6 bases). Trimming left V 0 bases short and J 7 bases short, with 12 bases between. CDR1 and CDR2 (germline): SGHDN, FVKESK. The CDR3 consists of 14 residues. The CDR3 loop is CASSQDTGGIEAFF. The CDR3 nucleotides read TGTGCCAGCAGCCAAGACACGGGGGGCATTGAAGCTTTCTTT.

The CDR3 sequence: CASTQDYNEQFF. For the CDR3, the DNA is TGTGCCAGCACGCAAGACTACAATGAGCAGTTCTTC. The chain is built from TRBV2 and TRBJ2-1, with D hard to call. The CDR3 runs to 12 residues. CDR1 SNHLY and CDR2 FYNNEI come from the germline V gene. The V end was cut by 7 bases, the J end by 3 bases, with 7 bases between. The variable domain in full, with the rest retrieved from reference TRBV2 and TRBJ2-1, is EPEVTQTPSHQVTQMGQEVILRCVPISNHLYFYWYRQILGQKVEFLVSFYNNEISEKSEIFDDQFSVERPDGSNFTLKIRSTKLEDSAMYFCASTQDYNEQFFGPGTRLTVL.